This entry concerns a single T cell receptor (beta chain). This sample is drawn from a study of blood T cell repertoires in COVID-19. The study recruited people aged roughly 18 to 100 years across more than 20 US areas. Allocation to cohorts depended on clinical history reported by the participants. This table comes from immunoSEQ multiplex PCR, and its TCRdb copy is limited to in-frame clones, with some not included. Of around 250,000 clones detected, approximately 85% appear once; the ten largest clones hold 1.5% to 2%. The trim removed 6 bases at V and 2 bases at J, leaving 3 bases unmatched. Per germline, CDR1 ENHRY and CDR2 SYGVKD. The CDR3 runs 14 residues.

This sequence was found in a woman aged 50 to 65 who had recovered from COVID-19. V and J are TRBV10-3 and TRBJ2-7; 11 positions agree with TRBD2. Material for sequencing was PBMCs or T cells enriched from blood (not recorded which). The CDR3 coding sequence is TGTGCCATCAGCATAGCGGGGGGGGCCTACGAGCAGTACTTC. Its protein is CAISIAGGAYEQYF.